The entry below gives a single T cell receptor (beta chain) sequence along with its context. What antigen it recognizes has not been identified. No base quality information exists; no much larger clone differs at one position. The data belong to a study of shared T cell receptors in the human thymus (dated by TCRdb to the early 2020s). Study-level background: The study examined how self-reactive, shared T-cell receptor alpha chains are generated in the human thymus.

The receptor library was made with the immunoSEQ multiplex PCR assay. In its TCRdb copy, this immuneACCESS table keeps in-frame sequences only and misses some clones. Where compared with another copy, unresolved V genes explain less than half of these, and the others have no known cause. The sample includes approximately 400,000 clones, with approximately 95% observed a single time. The top ten clonotypes cover 0.015% to 0.02% of the sample. There are 12 amino acids in the CDR3, from cysteine to phenylalanine inclusive. Only the CDR3 region is kept as DNA, spanning 36 bases read in frame from base 1. CDR1 and CDR2 were assigned from the germline V gene (reference sequence) as LNHDA and SQIVND. Compared with germline, V lacks 10 bases and J lacks 6 bases; bases without a gene match: 7.

The receptor chain draws on TRBV19 and TRBJ2-3, and TRBD1 aligns with 7 junction nucleotides. The sequence was collected from a human donor. Sequenced sample: thymocytes. DNA sequence: TGTGCCACCACAGGGGAAAGGGATACGCAGTATTTT. This is translated as CATTGERDTQYF.